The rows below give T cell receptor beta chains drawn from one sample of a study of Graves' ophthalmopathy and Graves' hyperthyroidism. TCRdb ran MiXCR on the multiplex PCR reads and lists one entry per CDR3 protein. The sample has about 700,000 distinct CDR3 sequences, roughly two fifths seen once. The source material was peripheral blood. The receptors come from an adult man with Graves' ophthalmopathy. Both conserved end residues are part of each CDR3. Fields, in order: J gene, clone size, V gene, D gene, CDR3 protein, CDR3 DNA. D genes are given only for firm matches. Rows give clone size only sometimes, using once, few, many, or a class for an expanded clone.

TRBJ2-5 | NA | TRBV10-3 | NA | CAIRLVGGGTQYF | TGTGCCATCCGACTAGTGGGAGGAGGGACCCAGTACTTC
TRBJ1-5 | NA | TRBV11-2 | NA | CASSLGGGLDQPQHF | TGTGCCAGCAGCTTAGGAGGGGGTTTAGATCAGCCCCAGCATTTT
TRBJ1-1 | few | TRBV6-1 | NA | CASSEQDGMNTEAFF | TGTGCCAGCAGTGAGCAAGACGGCATGAACACTGAAGCTTTCTTT
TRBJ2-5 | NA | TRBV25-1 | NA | CARTGSGEETQYF | TGTGCTAGAACGGGTAGCGGAGAAGAGACCCAGTACTTC
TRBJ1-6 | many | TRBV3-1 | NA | CASSQDRGSPLHF | TGTGCCAGCAGCCAAGATCGAGGTTCACCCCTCCACTTT
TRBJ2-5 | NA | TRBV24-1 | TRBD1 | CATSDSQGETQYF | TGTGCCACCAGTGATTCACAGGGGGAGACCCAGTACTTC
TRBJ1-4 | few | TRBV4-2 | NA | CASSPVGGVEEKLFF | TGTGCCAGCAGCCCCGTCGGAGGGGTAGAGGAAAAACTGTTTTTT
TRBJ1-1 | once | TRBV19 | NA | CACSIQENTEAFF | TGTGCCTGTAGTATACAGGAGAATACTGAAGCTTTCTTT
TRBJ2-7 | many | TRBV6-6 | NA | CASSYPPIQYF | TGTGCCAGCAGTTATCCCCCGATCCAGTACTTC
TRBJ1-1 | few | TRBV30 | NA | CAWSGMRDTEAFF | TGTGCCTGGAGTGGAATGAGGGACACTGAAGCTTTCTTT
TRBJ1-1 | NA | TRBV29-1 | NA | CSVGENYGYTEAFF | TGCAGCGTTGGGGAGAACTATGGCTACACTGAAGCTTTCTTT
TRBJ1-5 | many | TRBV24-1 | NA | CATSDTKRPNQPQHF | TGTGCCACCAGTGATACTAAGCGGCCTAATCAGCCCCAGCATTTT
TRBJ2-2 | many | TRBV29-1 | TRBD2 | CSVETLAGVGHGELFF | TGCAGCGTCGAGACTTTAGCGGGAGTGGGGCACGGGGAGCTGTTTTTT
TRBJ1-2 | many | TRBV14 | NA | CASSQDQGGEIYGYTF | TGTGCCAGCAGCCAAGATCAGGGCGGGGAGATCTATGGCTACACCTTC
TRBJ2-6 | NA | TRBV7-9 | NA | CASSRPGGGYSGANVLTF | TGTGCCAGCAGCCGCCCGGGTGGGGGCTACTCTGGGGCCAACGTCCTGACTTTC
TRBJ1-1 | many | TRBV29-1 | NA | CSANGRQEEAFF | TGCAGCGCTAACGGCAGACAGGAAGAAGCTTTCTTT
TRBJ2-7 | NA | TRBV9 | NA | CASSPNSLSYEQYF | TGTGCCAGCTCACCCAACAGCCTCTCCTACGAGCAGTACTTC
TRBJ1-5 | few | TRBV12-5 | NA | CASARGRGNQPQHF | TGTGCTAGTGCTAGAGGTAGGGGTAATCAGCCCCAGCATTTT
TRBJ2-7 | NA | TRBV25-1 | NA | CASYLGRVVHEQYF | TGTGCCAGTTACTTAGGCAGGGTCGTCCACGAGCAGTACTTC
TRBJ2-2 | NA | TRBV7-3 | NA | CASSQGYPNTGELFF | TGTGCCAGCAGCCAGGGATACCCCAACACCGGGGAGCTGTTTTTT
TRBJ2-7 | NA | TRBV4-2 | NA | CASSLYWAAGRDEQYF | TGTGCCAGCAGCCTGTATTGGGCGGCGGGAAGGGACGAGCAGTACTTC
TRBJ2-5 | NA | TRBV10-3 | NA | CAISGRSSETQYF | TGTGCCATCAGTGGACGCAGCTCCGAGACCCAGTACTTC
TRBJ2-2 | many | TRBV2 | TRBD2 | CASRGASGKNTGELFF | TGTGCCAGCAGGGGCGCTAGCGGGAAGAACACCGGGGAGCTGTTTTTT